The present T cell receptor beta chain was sequenced within a study of blood T cells in healthy people across ages. Study-level findings and limits: Shifts in expanded clonotypes may have been confounded by donor CMV status, which was unknown.

This clonotype was detected a few times. The antigen remains undetermined. The donors, aged roughly 6 to 90, were healthy Caucasians from Russia. Per sample, no less than 6 micrograms of total RNA were extracted. The authors ran a second PCR of 7 to 11 cycles using a sample-barcoded 5' primer and a J-beta primer mix. The template-switch adaptor was a 5' adaptor with 12 random nucleotides. It tagged each cDNA molecule. Using its own MiXCR run on the 5' RACE reads, TCRdb lists one record per CDR3 protein. The sample includes 1 million to 1.2 million distinct CDR3 sequences, around two fifths of them seen just once. The V end lost 5 bases, the J end lost 4 bases, and 18 bases lay between the germline ends. The germline V gene has CDR1 MNHEY and CDR2 SMNVEV (reference sequence). This CDR3 has 15 residues.

This chain links TRBV27 with TRBJ2-7; no clear D. Sequencing input: blood. This clonotype was obtained from a man younger than 35 in good health. The CDR3 is CASSLLTPPEYEQYF. The CDR3 DNA is TGTGCCAGCAGTCTCCTCACCCCCCCGGAGTACGAGCAGTACTTC.